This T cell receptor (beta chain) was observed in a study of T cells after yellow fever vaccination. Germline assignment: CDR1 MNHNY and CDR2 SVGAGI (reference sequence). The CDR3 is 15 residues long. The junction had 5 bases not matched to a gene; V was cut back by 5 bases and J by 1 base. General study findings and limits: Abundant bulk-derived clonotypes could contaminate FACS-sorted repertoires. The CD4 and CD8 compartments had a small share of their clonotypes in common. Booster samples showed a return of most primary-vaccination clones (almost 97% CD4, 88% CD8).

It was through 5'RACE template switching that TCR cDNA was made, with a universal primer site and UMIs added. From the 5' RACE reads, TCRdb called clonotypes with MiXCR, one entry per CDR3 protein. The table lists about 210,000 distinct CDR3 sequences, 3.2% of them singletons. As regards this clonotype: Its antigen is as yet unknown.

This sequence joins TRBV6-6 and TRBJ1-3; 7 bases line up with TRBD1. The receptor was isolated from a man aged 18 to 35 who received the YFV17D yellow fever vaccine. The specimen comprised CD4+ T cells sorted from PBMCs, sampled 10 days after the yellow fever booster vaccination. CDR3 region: CASSRARGSGNTIYF. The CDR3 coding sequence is TGTGCCAGCAGTAGGGCCAGGGGGTCTGGAAACACCATATATTTT.